One sample yielded the 24 T cell receptor beta chains listed below, sequenced in a study of blood T cell repertoires in COVID-19. TCRdb's copy holds only in-frame clones and misses some; the assay was immunoSEQ multiplex PCR. The data contain about 240,000 clones, around 81% of them seen just once; the ten biggest clones take up around 7.2%. The sample was peripheral blood. The receptors here all came from a woman over 75 with COVID-19, enrolled during active disease.

The V and J genes are TRBV5-4 and TRBJ1-4, with D perhaps matching TRBD1 (5 bases). Germline-derived CDR1 and CDR2 are SGHNT and YYREEE (reference sequence). This CDR3 region has 14 residues. V lost 2 bases to trimming and J lost 6 bases, with 11 bases between them. The CDR3 bases are TGTGCCAGCAGCTTCAGGGAAATGGATGAAAAACTGTTTTTT. Translating gives CASSFREMDEKLFF. Drawing the rest from reference TRBV5-4 and TRBJ1-4, the complete variable domain is ETGVTQSPTHLIKTRGQQVTLRCSSQSGHNTVSWYQQALGQGPQFIFQYYREEENGRGNFPPRFSGLQFPNYSSELNVNALELDDSALYLCASSFREMDEKLFFGSGTQLSVL.

This clone has only one observation. The chain uses TRBV27 and TRBJ2-2; D might be TRBD1 (6 bases). CDR1 is MNHEY, CDR2 SMNVEV, per germline (reference sequence). Trimming shortened V by 6 bases and J by 6 bases, and 14 bases separated the two germline ends. This CDR3 is built from 14 residues. Written as DNA, the CDR3 is TGTGCCAGCAGGAAAACAGGGTCCCCCGGGGAGCTGTTTTTT. It codes for CASRKTGSPGELFF.

The chain has TRBV2 and TRBJ2-1, with TRBD2 matching 11 bases. Germline lookup yields CDR1 SNHLY and CDR2 FYNNEI. V dropped 6 bases and J dropped 7; count of bases not matched to a gene: 14. This CDR3 is built from 17 residues. The CDR3 DNA sequence: TGTGCCAGCAGCGCCGGGATAGCGGGGGGGCCAAGTAATGAGCAGTTCTTC. As protein: CASSAGIAGGPSNEQFF.

The V and J genes are TRBV27 and TRBJ2-5; 12 bases map to TRBD2. The CDR3 is 15 residues long. Looked up from germline, CDR1 is MNHEY and CDR2 is SMNVEV (reference sequence). With V trimmed by 6 bases and J by 4 bases, 6 bases remained unmatched. CDR3 sequence (DNA): TGTGCCAGCAGAACGACTAGCGGGAGCATAGAGACCCAGTACTTC. Protein product: CASRTTSGSIETQYF.

The CDR3 nucleotides are TGTGCCAGCAGCTTCCGGTACACAACAGCCGCAACTAATGAAAAACTGTTTTTT. The encoded protein is CASSFRYTTAATNEKLFF. The chain recombines TRBV7-9 with TRBJ1-4, with D unclear. The V end was cut by 3 bases, the J end by 0 bases, with 17 bases between. Germline CDR1 reads SEHNR; CDR2 reads FQNEAQ (reference sequence). The CDR3 length is 18 residues.

This clone was recorded only once. V and J are TRBV18 and TRBJ1-6, with 8 nucleotides matching TRBD1. V lost 3 bases to trimming and J lost 7 bases; unmatched junction nucleotides: 11. Germline V lookup: CDR1 KGHSH, CDR2 LQKENI. The CDR3 is 17 residues long. CDR3 DNA sequence: TGTGCCAGCTCACCCCTAGGGACAGGAGCGACAAATTCACCCCTCCACTTT. Its translation is CASSPLGTGATNSPLHF.

The chain recombines TRBV7-9 with TRBJ1-1; D not resolved. Between the trimmed V and J ends, which lost 3 bases and 0 bases, there was a span of 5 bases. The CDR3 loop spans 13 amino acids. The germline CDR1 and CDR2 sequences are SEHNR and FQNEAQ (reference sequence). CDR3 sequence (DNA): TGTGCCAGCAGCTTTGGCATGAACACTGAAGCTTTCTTT. This translates into CASSFGMNTEAFF.

The rearrangement uses TRBV19 and TRBJ2-1, with a weak D call TRBD2 (6 bases). This CDR3 has 16 amino acids. From germline, CDR1 is LNHDA and CDR2 SQIVND (reference sequence). V lost 6 bases, J lost 1 base, and 16 bases lay in between. In DNA form, the CDR3 reads TGTGCCAGTAGAGGTCTTCATAGCGGATCCTACAATGAGCAGTTCTTC. This translates into CASRGLHSGSYNEQFF.

This chain connects TRBV2 to TRBJ2-1; tentative D call: TRBD2 (6 bases). CDR1 is SNHLY and CDR2 is FYNNEI in the germline V gene. The CDR3 contains 14 residues. With 6 bases removed from V and 7 bases from J, the gap between germline ends came to 16 bases. Written as DNA, the CDR3 is TGTGCCAGCAGCTCGGGACTTTGGGGAAATGAGCAGTTCTTC. Translated: CASSSGLWGNEQFF.

The table lists this clone with a few counts. The chain recombines TRBV7-6 with TRBJ2-5, with a tentative D call TRBD2 (5 bases). The CDR3 sequence is 15 residues long. Looked up from germline, CDR1 is SGHVS and CDR2 is FNYEAQ. V dropped 5 bases and J dropped 4 bases, with 17 bases sitting between them. The CDR3 sequence: CASSLRGMGTETQYF. The CDR3 region has the DNA TGTGCCAGCAGCCTTAGAGGGATGGGTACAGAGACCCAGTACTTC. Combining the CDR3 with reference TRBV7-6 and TRBJ2-5 gives the whole variable domain GAGVSQSPRYKVTKRGQDVALRCDPISGHVSLYWYRQALGQGPEFLTYFNYEAQQDKSGLPNDRFSAERPEGSISTLTIQRTEQRDSAMYRCASSLRGMGTETQYFGPGTRLLVL.

The chain carries TRBV19 and TRBJ2-3; 14 bases fit TRBD2. V dropped 4 bases and J dropped 11; count of bases not matched to a gene: 11. Germline assignment: CDR1 LNHDA and CDR2 SQIVND (reference sequence). This CDR3 has 16 amino acids. The CDR3 DNA sequence: TGTGCCAGTAGTAGAACGGGACTAGCGGGAGACCAGGGGCAGTATTTT. Amino acid sequence: CASSRTGLAGDQGQYF.

V and J are TRBV5-4 and TRBJ1-6, with D maybe TRBD1 (5 bases). The V gene's germline CDR1 is SGHNT and CDR2 YYREEE (reference sequence). Trimming removed 4 bases from V and 7 bases from J, with 12 bases in between. The CDR3 is 14 residues long. CDR3 bases: TGTGCCAGCAGCCGGACACCGTTAAATTCACCCCTCCACTTT. Its protein is CASSRTPLNSPLHF.

In this sample, this clone turned up once. The gene calls are TRBV5-1 and TRBJ2-5; TRBD2 matches 8 bases. V lost 2 bases to trimming and J lost 2 bases; unmatched junction nucleotides: 8. CDR3 size: 16 residues. CDR1 and CDR2 from the germline V gene are SGHRS and YFSETQ. In nucleotides, the CDR3 is TGCGCCAGCAGCTTAGTCAGCGGACTAGCTCAAGAGACCCAGTACTTC. Translated, it gives CASSLVSGLAQETQYF.

The sample holds a few counts of this clone. The chain carries TRBV15 and TRBJ2-2, with TRBD2 matching over 12 bases. Germline assignment: CDR1 LNHNV and CDR2 YYDKDF (reference sequence). Trimming took 4 bases from V and 4 from J; bases not matched to a gene: 4. The CDR3 consists of 16 residues. The CDR3 reads CATSTRLAGATGELFF. CDR3 DNA sequence: TGTGCCACCAGCACACGACTAGCGGGAGCCACCGGGGAGCTGTTTTTT.

The V and J genes are TRBV11-2 and TRBJ1-4; no clear D. CDR1 SGHAT and CDR2 FQNNGV come from the germline V gene. Trimming cost V 1 base and J 7 bases, with 19 bases left between them. The CDR3 length is 17 residues. The CDR3: CASSLGPLEGWGEKLFF. CDR3 coding DNA: TGTGCCAGCAGCTTAGGGCCCCTGGAGGGTTGGGGTGAAAAACTGTTTTTT.

This clone came up a few times. The V gene is TRBV6-1, the J gene TRBJ2-2, with 9 bases aligning to TRBD2. V lost 1 base, J lost 3 bases, and 3 bases stayed unmatched. Germline lookup yields CDR1 MNHNS and CDR2 SASEGT. The CDR3 has 16 amino acids. CDR3 bases: TGTGCCAGCAGTGAAGTGGGGACTAGCCACACCGGGGAGCTGTTTTTT. This translates into CASSEVGTSHTGELFF.

This sequence joins TRBV18 and TRBJ1-2; 7 bases map to TRBD1. The CDR3 spans 15 residues. Germline CDR1 KGHSH, CDR2 LQKENI. J gave up 1 base and V 3 bases, and 5 bases lay outside the gene matches. The CDR3 region is CASSPGQGGNYGYTF. The CDR3 DNA reads as TGTGCCAGCTCACCCGGTCAGGGGGGTAACTATGGCTACACCTTC.

V usage is TRBV24-1 and J usage is TRBJ2-5; 8 bases are shared with TRBD1. Germline CDR1 is KGHDR and CDR2 is SFDVKD. The junction had 10 bases not matched to a gene; V was cut back by 4 bases and J by 4 bases. The CDR3 has 16 residues. The CDR3 spells CATSEGDRGRLETQYF. The CDR3 DNA sequence: TGTGCCACCAGTGAGGGTGACAGGGGTAGGTTAGAGACCCAGTACTTC.

The count of this clone is one. The genes are TRBV19 and TRBJ2-1, with D tentatively TRBD1 (5 bases). Germline CDR1 reads LNHDA; CDR2 reads SQIVND (reference sequence). CDR3 size: 17 residues. The V end lost 5 bases, the J end lost 4 bases, and 21 bases lay between the germline ends. Here the CDR3 DNA reads TGTGCCAGTAGTGCTCTGGGGCAGGGATTGAGGTACAATGAGCAGTTCTTC. This translates into CASSALGQGLRYNEQFF.

V gene TRBV19 combines with J gene TRBJ1-1; D may be TRBD1 (6 bases). V was cut by 10 bases and J by 1 base, with 16 bases left in between. The CDR3 covers 14 residues. From germline, CDR1 is LNHDA and CDR2 SQIVND (reference sequence). As DNA, the CDR3 is TGTGCCACCCAACAGGGACCCTGGAACACTGAAGCTTTCTTT. It yields the protein CATQQGPWNTEAFF. Full variable domain (missing parts from reference TRBV19 and TRBJ1-1): DGGITQSPKYLFRKEGQNVTLSCEQNLNHDAMYWYRQDPGQGLRLIYYSQIVNDFQKGDIAEGYSVSREKKESFPLTVTSAQKNPTAFYLCATQQGPWNTEAFFGQGTRLTVV.

The rearrangement joins TRBV7-9 to TRBJ2-5; tentative D call: TRBD2 (6 bases). Per germline, CDR1 SEHNR and CDR2 FQNEAQ (reference sequence). This CDR3 has 14 residues. V was trimmed by 2 bases and J by 13 bases, leaving 20 bases between them. The CDR3 nucleotides are TGTGCCAGCAGCTTAATTCCTAGCGCCCCGGTCCGGTACTTC. Its translation is CASSLIPSAPVRYF.

In DNA, the CDR3 is TGTGCCAGCAGTTACGTGGAGGGACTCACGGTCGCTTTCTTT. Translated: CASSYVEGLTVAFF. This chain connects TRBV6-6 to TRBJ1-1, with D perhaps matching TRBD1 (5 bases). This CDR3 spans 14 amino acids. The V end lost 2 bases, the J end lost 11 bases, and 18 bases lay between the germline ends. Germline loops: CDR1 MNHNY, CDR2 SVGAGI (reference sequence).

The genes are TRBV14 and TRBJ1-6, with D hard to call. Germline V gives CDR1 SGHDN, CDR2 FVKESK. Trimming left V 4 bases short and J 7 bases short, with 11 bases between. The CDR3 runs to 14 residues. The CDR3 here is CASSREERNSPLHF. The CDR3 DNA reads TGTGCCAGCAGCCGGGAGGAAAGGAATTCACCCCTCCACTTT.

The rearrangement uses TRBV14 and TRBJ1-2; TRBD1 might be the D (6 bases). Between the trimmed V and J ends, which lost 0 bases and 4 bases, there was a span of 18 bases. The V gene's germline CDR1 is SGHDN and CDR2 FVKESK. The CDR3 consists of 17 residues. Here the CDR3 reads CASSQDGSTGKGYGYTF. The DNA of the CDR3 is TGTGCCAGCAGCCAAGATGGGTCAACAGGGAAAGGCTATGGCTACACCTTC. Complete variable domain (other parts from reference TRBV14 and TRBJ1-2): EAGVTQFPSHSVIEKGQTVTLRCDPISGHDNLYWYRRVMGKEIKFLLHFVKESKQDESGMPNNRFLAERTGGTYSTLKVQPAELEDSGVYFCASSQDGSTGKGYGYTFGSGTRLTVV.